This T cell receptor beta chain was retrieved from a study of blood T cell repertoires in COVID-19. Study overall: Samples taken during acute and convalescent COVID-19 were collected in the United States, Italy and Spain. In each case, the material was cDNA or gDNA derived from T cells, B-cell-depleted T cells, or PBMCs.

Looked up from germline, CDR1 is SEHNR and CDR2 is FQNEAQ (reference sequence). V trimming: 5 bases; J trimming: 6 bases; junction bases outside the gene matches: 9. The CDR3 length is 15 residues. Methods used by the authors: The authors estimated nucleated cell counts from reference gene primer amplification. Data came from immunoSEQ multiplex PCR; TCRdb stores just in-frame clones and leaves some out. D and trimming come from the DNA, and the V and J calls and clone size come from that table. In the table there are approximately 85,000 clones, around 94% of which are singletons. The sequencing sample was made of peripheral blood. The TCR comes from a woman aged 60-75 years with active COVID-19. The chain combines TRBV7-9 with TRBJ2-2, with 7 bases aligning to TRBD2. The CDR3 loop is CASSPHGGIAGELFF. CDR3 DNA: TGTGCCAGCAGCCCACACGGGGGGATTGCCGGGGAGCTGTTTTTT.